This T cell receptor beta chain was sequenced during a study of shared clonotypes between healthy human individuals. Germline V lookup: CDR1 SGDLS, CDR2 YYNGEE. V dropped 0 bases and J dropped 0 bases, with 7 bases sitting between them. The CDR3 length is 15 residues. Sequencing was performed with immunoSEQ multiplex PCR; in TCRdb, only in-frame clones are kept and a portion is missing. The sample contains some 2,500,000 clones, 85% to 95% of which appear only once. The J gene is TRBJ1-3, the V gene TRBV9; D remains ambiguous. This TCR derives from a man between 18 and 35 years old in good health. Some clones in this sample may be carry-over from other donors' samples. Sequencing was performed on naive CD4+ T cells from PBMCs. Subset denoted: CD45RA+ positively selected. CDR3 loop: CASSVAAVSGNTIYF. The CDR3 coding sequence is TGTGCCAGCAGCGTAGCTGCAGTCTCTGGAAACACCATATATTTT.